Sequencing of this T cell receptor beta chain was carried out in a study of response to subunit inactivated influenza vaccine. TCRdb analysed the RT-PCR reads with MiXCR anew, one entry per CDR3 protein. The data contain about 520,000 distinct CDR3 sequences, roughly 27% of them seen just once; the ten biggest clones take up approximately 1.9%. This clonotype was seen only a few times. Its antigen is still unknown. Germline V lookup: CDR1 ENHRY, CDR2 SYGVKD. This CDR3 contains 13 residues. V shed 11 bases, J shed 2 bases, and the junction held 8 bases outside the gene matches. Findings of the study overall: Every seasonal influenza vaccination brings in few new T cells, the authors suggested.

This TCR was sampled from a man in his forties or fifties who received an inactivated influenza vaccine. This rearrangement joins TRBV10-3 to TRBJ1-2, with TRBD1 matching 7 bases. The specimen comprised CD4+ T cells sorted from PBMCs, sampled roughly 5 days after vaccination. The CDR3 nucleotides read TGTGCCGCCGAGACAGGGCGGAACTATGGCTACACCTTC. Its protein product is CAAETGRNYGYTF.